This T cell receptor (beta chain) was documented in a study of blood T cell repertoires in COVID-19 (dated by TCRdb to 2019 to 2021). The study in broad terms: Samples covering the acute and convalescent phases of COVID-19 were provided by collaborators in the United States, Italy and Spain. HLA class I and class II types, where available, came from metadata supplied by the sample provider rather than from assay-based typing. Samples came from the ongoing ImmuneRACE study (first 160 participants) plus 1,254 subjects from 6 global collaborators. Nearly every sample came with metadata listing a de-identified subject ID, COVID-19 status, age in years and sex. The dataset comprised deeply sampled blood TCRbeta repertoires from subjects exposed to, actively infected with, or recovered from COVID-19. The repertoires were released in a freely available public database intended as a resource for research on the immune response to SARS-CoV-2. The material from the prospective study consisted of cDNA or gDNA derived from T cells, B-cell-depleted T cells, or PBMCs.

Whole blood was collected in K2EDTA tubes by collaborating institutions according to the institutions' own protocols. For TCRbeta analysis, collaborators shipped samples in one of three forms: frozen whole blood, isolated PBMCs, or DNA extracted from either of those sample types. The immunoSEQ Assay, a bias-controlled multiplex PCR, was used to amplify TCRbeta CDR3 regions from genomic DNA. Regarding the original processing steps: Nucleated cell counts per sample were estimated from amplification of reference gene primers within the assay. To quantify the absolute abundance of each unique TCRbeta CDR3 rearrangement, sequence reads were collapsed and filtered. For each sample, productive Simpson clonality was calculated as the square root of Simpson's diversity index across productive rearrangements. In TCRdb, the immuneACCESS table is reduced to in-frame sequences with V and J assigned. These tables do not hold every clone; where another copy was compared, an unresolved V gene accounts for under half, and the others remain unexplained. For V, J and clone size, that table is used; D and trimming come from the DNA. The sample table contains 65,000 to 95,000 clones; only one count was recorded for about 80% of them. The ten top clones hold around 11% of the sample.

Its CDR3 holds 11 amino acids, cysteine through phenylalanine. Only the CDR3 region is kept as DNA, spanning 33 bases read in frame from base 1. The trim is 0 bases for V and 5 bases for J, with a gap of 4 bases between the germline ends. CDR1 GTSNPN and CDR2 SVGIG are derived from the germline V gene (reference sequence). About this clone itself: The antigen this receptor binds is unknown. No base-level quality is on record; no much larger clone is a single base apart.

What the authors observed across the whole study: How much clinical and demographic metadata was included differed by source and by participant, and the metadata was provided uncurated.

This sequence originates from a woman between 40 and 50 years old with active or convalescent COVID-19. The V and J segments used are TRBV30 and TRBJ2-5, with no confident D gene call. Specimen: peripheral blood. The CDR3 region: CAWSVGETQYF. The DNA is TGTGCCTGGAGTGTCGGGGAGACCCAGTACTTC.